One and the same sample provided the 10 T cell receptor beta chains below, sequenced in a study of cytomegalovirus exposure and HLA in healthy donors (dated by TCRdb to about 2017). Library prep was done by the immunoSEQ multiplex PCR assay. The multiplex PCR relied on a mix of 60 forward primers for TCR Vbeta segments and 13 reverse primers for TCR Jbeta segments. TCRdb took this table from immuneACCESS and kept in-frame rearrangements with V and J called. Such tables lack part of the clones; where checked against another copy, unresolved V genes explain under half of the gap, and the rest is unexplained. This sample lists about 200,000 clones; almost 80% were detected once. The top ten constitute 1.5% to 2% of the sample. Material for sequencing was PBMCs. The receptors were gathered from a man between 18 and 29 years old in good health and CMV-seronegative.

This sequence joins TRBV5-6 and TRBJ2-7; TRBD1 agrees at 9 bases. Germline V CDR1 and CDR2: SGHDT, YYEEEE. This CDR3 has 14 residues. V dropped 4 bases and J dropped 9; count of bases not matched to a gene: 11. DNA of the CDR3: TGTGCCAGCAGCGATACCGGGACAGGGTATACGCAGTACTTC. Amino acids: CASSDTGTGYTQYF.

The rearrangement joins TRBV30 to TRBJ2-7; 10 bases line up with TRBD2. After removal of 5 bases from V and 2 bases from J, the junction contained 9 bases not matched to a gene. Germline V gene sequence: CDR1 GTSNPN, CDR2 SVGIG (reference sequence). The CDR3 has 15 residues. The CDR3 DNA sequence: TGTGCCTGGGGCGGCCGGACTAGCGGTACCTACGAGCAGTACTTC. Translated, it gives CAWGGRTSGTYEQYF. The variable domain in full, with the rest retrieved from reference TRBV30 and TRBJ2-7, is SQTIHQWPATLVQPVGSPLSLECTVEGTSNPNLYWYRQAAGRGLQLLFYSVGIGQISSEVPQNLSASRPQDRQFILSSKKLLLSDSGFYLCAWGGRTSGTYEQYFGPGTRLTVT.

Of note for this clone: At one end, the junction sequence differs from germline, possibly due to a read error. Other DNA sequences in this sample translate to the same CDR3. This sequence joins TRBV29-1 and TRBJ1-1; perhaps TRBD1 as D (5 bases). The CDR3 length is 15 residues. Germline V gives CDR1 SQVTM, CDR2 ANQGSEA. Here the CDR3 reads CSVPWAGGIDTEAFF. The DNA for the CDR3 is TGCAGCGTTCCCTGGGCGGGGGGGATCGACACTGAGGCTTTCTTT.

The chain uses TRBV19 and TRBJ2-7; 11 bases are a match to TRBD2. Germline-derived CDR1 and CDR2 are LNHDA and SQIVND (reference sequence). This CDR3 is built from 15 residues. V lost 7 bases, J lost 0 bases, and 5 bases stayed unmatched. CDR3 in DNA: TGTGCCAGTACCGGGACTAGCGGAAGCTCCTACGAGCAGTACTTC. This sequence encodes CASTGTSGSSYEQYF.

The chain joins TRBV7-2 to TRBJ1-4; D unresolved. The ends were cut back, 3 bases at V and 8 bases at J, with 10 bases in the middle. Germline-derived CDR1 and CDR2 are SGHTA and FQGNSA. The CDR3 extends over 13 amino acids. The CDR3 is CASSFSVAEKLFF. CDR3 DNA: TGTGCCAGCAGCTTCTCCGTCGCGGAAAAACTGTTTTTT.

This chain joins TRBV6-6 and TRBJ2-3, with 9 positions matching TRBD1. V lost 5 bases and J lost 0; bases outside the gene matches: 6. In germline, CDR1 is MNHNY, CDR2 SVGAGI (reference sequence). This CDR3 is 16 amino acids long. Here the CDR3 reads CASSGSGQGSTDTQYF. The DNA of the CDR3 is TGTGCCAGCAGTGGTTCGGGACAGGGTAGCACAGATACGCAGTATTTT.

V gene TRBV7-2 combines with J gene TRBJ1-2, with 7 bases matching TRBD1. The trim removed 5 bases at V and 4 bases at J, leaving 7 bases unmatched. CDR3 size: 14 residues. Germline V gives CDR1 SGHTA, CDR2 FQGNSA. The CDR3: CASSPSGQSYGYTF. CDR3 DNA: TGTGCCAGCAGCCCGTCGGGACAGTCCTATGGCTACACCTTC.

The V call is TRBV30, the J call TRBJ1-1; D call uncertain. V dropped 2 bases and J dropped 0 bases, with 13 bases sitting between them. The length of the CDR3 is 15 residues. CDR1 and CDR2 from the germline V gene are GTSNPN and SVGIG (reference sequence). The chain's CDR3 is CAWSPLELVNTEAFF. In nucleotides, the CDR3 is TGTGCCTGGAGTCCCCTAGAGCTGGTGAACACTGAAGCTTTCTTT.

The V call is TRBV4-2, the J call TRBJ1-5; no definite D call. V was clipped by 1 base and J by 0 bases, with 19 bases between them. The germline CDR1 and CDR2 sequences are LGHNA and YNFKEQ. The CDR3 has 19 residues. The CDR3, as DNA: TGTGCCAGCAGCCAAGTGGTTTTAGGCAGAGGGTATAGCAATCAGCCCCAGCATTTT. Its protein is CASSQVVLGRGYSNQPQHF.

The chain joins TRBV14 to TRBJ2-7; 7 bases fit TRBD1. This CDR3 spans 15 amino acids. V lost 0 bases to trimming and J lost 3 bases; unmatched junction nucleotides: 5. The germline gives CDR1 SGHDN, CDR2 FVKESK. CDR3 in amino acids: CASSQDGTAFYEQYF. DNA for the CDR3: TGTGCCAGCAGCCAAGATGGGACAGCGTTCTACGAGCAGTACTTC.